A single TCR beta chain is shown here with its context. CDR1 and CDR2 (germline): LGHNA, YSLEER. Trimming at V came to 4 bases and at J to 4 bases, leaving 6 bases not matched to a gene. The CDR3 sequence is 14 residues long. Primers for the PCR totalled 60 Vbeta and 13 Jbeta. The data were produced by immunoSEQ multiplex PCR, yet TCRdb's version contains in-frame clones alone and is incomplete. The sample holds more than 150,000 clones, approximately 84% seen once. This sample is part of a study of cytomegalovirus exposure and HLA in healthy donors. The chain couples TRBV4-3 to TRBJ2-7, with TRBD2 identical over 8 bases. The TCR comes from a girl in the first two years of life in good health and CMV-seronegative. Sequencing was carried out using PBMCs. The CDR3 sequence is CASSPGTSAYEQYF. The DNA for the CDR3 is TGCGCCAGCAGCCCAGGGACTAGTGCTTACGAGCAGTACTTC.